Below, one T cell receptor beta chain is given with its context. Its antigen is not identified. The record originates from a study of PD-1 blockade in classical Hodgkin lymphoma. Across the study: Administration of nivolumab to patients was at 3 mg/kg intravenously every 2 weeks.

Relapses following autologous stem cell transplantation were seen in all patients, with brentuximab vedotin exposure varying. Patients' outcomes at their best amounted to complete response, partial response or progressive disease. The CDR3 loop spans 15 amino acids. Germline-derived CDR1 and CDR2 are MNHNS and SASEGT. The trim removed 2 bases at V and 6 bases at J, leaving 4 bases unmatched. Notes on the study in general: Newly diagnosed patients reportedly trailed healthy donors in baseline TCR diversity. Those achieving complete response showed baseline diversity like newly diagnosed patients.

Measured with immunoSEQ multiplex PCR; TCRdb has only the in-frame clones, and not every one. Among roughly 50,000 clones, roughly 75% were seen once, and the ten largest hold 20% to 25%. This TCR was sampled from a human donor with classical Hodgkin lymphoma. Sequencing was performed on peripheral blood mononuclear cells (PBMCs), taken before the second cycle of nivolumab. V gene TRBV6-1 combines with J gene TRBJ2-1; 10 positions match TRBD1. DNA of the CDR3: TGTGCCAGCAGTGAATGGACAGGGGGAAGCAATGAGCAGTTCTTC. It is translated as CASSEWTGGSNEQFF.